This T cell receptor beta chain was profiled in a study of identical twins. General study results and limits: Conclusions were based on cross-sectional statistical analysis, without following the same donors. Compared with unrelated sharing, twin-shared out-of-frame alpha sequences had more low-probability sequences. Abundant beta clonotypes from cord blood had fewer insertions, unlike memory repertoires, which showed none. Recombination models fit unrelated individuals' TCR alpha sharing but underestimated twins'.

One entry per CDR3 protein results from TCRdb running MiXCR on the 5' RACE reads. The data show 570,000 or so distinct CDR3 sequences, approximately 9.6% seen once. In germline, CDR1 is SGHRS, CDR2 YFSETQ. Trimming shortened V by 6 bases and J by 7 bases, and 8 bases separated the two germline ends. The CDR3 loop spans 11 amino acids. This clonotype was recorded many times. The target antigen is unknown. This sample also belongs to another study, concerning yellow fever vaccine responses in identical twins.

The sequencing input was PBMCs. The gene calls are TRBV5-1 and TRBJ2-1; no clear D. The source is a woman between 18 and 30 years old in good health. The CDR3 region is CASMSFNEQFF. DNA of the CDR3: TGCGCCAGCATGAGTTTTAATGAGCAGTTCTTC.